These 16 T cell receptor beta chains share one sample of origin, sequenced in a study of tumor and adjacent non-tumor tissue in lung cancer. This sample's RNA came from whole unsorted tissue. A modified ARM-PCR protocol with three rounds of nested PCR amplified TCRbeta. Via MiXCR, TCRdb re-called the multiplex PCR reads, giving one row per CDR3 protein. Among roughly 81,000 distinct CDR3 sequences listed, around 57% were seen once. The sample was lung tumor tissue. These receptors were collected from a man aged 65 to 79 with non-small cell lung cancer.

The rearrangement joins TRBV28 to TRBJ1-5; 8 bases agree with TRBD1. CDR3 length: 15 amino acids. Germline V gene data show CDR1 as MDHEN and CDR2 as SYDVKM. The V segment lost 8 bases and the J segment 3 bases; nucleotides outside the gene matches: 9. DNA of the CDR3: TGTGCCAGCCACCCAGGGGGCCTTAACAATCAGCCCCAGCATTTT. Translating gives CASHPGGLNNQPQHF.

The gene calls are TRBV11-3 and TRBJ2-3; no reliable D call. V gave up 8 bases and J gave up 1 base, with 16 bases separating them. Germline CDR1 reads SGHNT; CDR2 reads YENEEA. The CDR3 covers 15 residues. The CDR3 region is CASLDSRSGTDTQYF. CDR3 nucleotides: TGTGCCAGCTTAGATTCGCGGAGTGGCACAGATACGCAGTATTTT.

This clonotype appeared many times. V usage is TRBV24-1 and J usage is TRBJ1-5; D perhaps matches TRBD1 (6 bases). The V gene lost 5 bases and the J gene lost 1 base, with 11 bases spanning the gap. The CDR3 spans 15 residues. The germline V gene encodes CDR1 KGHDR and CDR2 SFDVKD. For the CDR3, the DNA is TGTGCCACCAGTGGGGCTACAGGGAGCAATCAGCCCCAGCATTTT. Protein sequence: CATSGATGSNQPQHF.

Notes on this clonotype: Germline and junction disagree at one end, which may indicate a read error. This chain connects TRBV29-1 to TRBJ2-5; TRBD2 might be the D (5 bases). The CDR3 contains 11 residues. Germline loops: CDR1 SQVTM, CDR2 ANQGSEA. The CDR3 sequence: CSVSHGEIQYF. In DNA, the CDR3 is TGCAGCGTCTCACATGGGGAGATCCAGTACTTC. The variable domain in full, completed from reference TRBV29-1 and TRBJ2-5, reads SAVISQKPSRDICQRGTSLTIQCQVDSQVTMMFWYRQQPGQSLTLIATANQGSEATYESGFVIDKFPISRPNLTFSTLTVSNMSPEDSSIYLCSVSHGEIQYFGPGTRLLVL.

Points on this clonotype: Germline and junction disagree at one end, which may indicate a read error. The rearrangement links TRBV11-2 to TRBJ1-1, with D possibly being TRBD1 (6 bases). This CDR3 has 13 amino acids. CDR1 is SGHAT and CDR2 is FQNNGV in the germline V gene. CDR3 residues: CANGRTGNTEAFF. Here the CDR3 DNA reads TGTGCCAACGGAAGAACAGGGAACACTGAAGCGTTCTTT.

The chain has TRBV5-1 and TRBJ2-1; no firm D call. The CDR3 spans 13 residues. Trimming took off 4 bases at V and 6 bases at J, with 11 bases between the two ends. CDR1 and CDR2 (germline): SGHRS, YFSETQ. CDR3 protein: CASSLAATNEQFF. DNA of the CDR3: TGCGCCAGCAGCCTGGCGGCAACCAATGAGCAGTTCTTC.

This clonotype appeared many times. The chain carries TRBV10-1 and TRBJ2-5; D is perhaps TRBD1 (6 bases). CDR3 length: 11 residues. Germline CDR1 reads WNHNN; CDR2 reads SYGVQD (reference sequence). V was shortened by 6 bases and J by 5 bases, with 7 bases between the two germline ends. CDR3 residues: CASSTGETQYF. The CDR3 DNA reads as TGCGCCAGCAGCACAGGGGAGACCCAGTACTTC.

This clonotype has only a few counts. Given a much more abundant clone one base away, this may be a read error. This chain joins TRBV12-3 or TRBV12-4 and TRBJ2-1, with D perhaps TRBD2 (6 bases). This CDR3 is 13 amino acids long. V lost 7 bases to trimming and J lost 10 bases, with 17 bases between them. CDR3 coding DNA: TGTGCCAGCATCCTAACGGGGGTACGGGAGCAGTTCTTC. This sequence encodes CASILTGVREQFF.

This clonotype showed up many times. The chain links TRBV6-6 to TRBJ2-7; tentatively, D is TRBD2 (5 bases). The CDR3 covers 18 residues. The V end lost 6 bases, the J end lost 3 bases, and 27 bases lay between the germline ends. Germline V lookup: CDR1 MNHNY, CDR2 SVGAGI (reference sequence). The CDR3 loop is CASSPTTNLAPVVYEQYF. DNA for the CDR3: TGTGCCAGCAGCCCAACCACAAATCTAGCTCCTGTTGTCTACGAGCAGTACTTC.

On this clonotype: A read error may produce the germline difference seen at one junction end. This rearrangement joins TRBV11-3 to TRBJ2-6; 9 nucleotides agree with TRBD1. Germline CDR1 SGHNT, CDR2 YENEEA. CDR3 length equals 17 residues. CDR3 nucleotide sequence: TGTGCCAGTAGCTTGGGACAGGGAGGTTCTGGGGCCGGCGTCCTGACTTTC. Its translation: CASSLGQGGSGAGVLTF.

The rearrangement uses TRBV6-6 and TRBJ2-1, with TRBD2 matching over 12 bases. Per germline, CDR1 MNHNY and CDR2 SVGAGI (reference sequence). The junction had 7 bases not matched to a gene; V was cut back by 2 bases and J by 8 bases. The CDR3 is 16 amino acids. As DNA, the CDR3 is TGTGCCAGCAGTTACGGGCTAGCGGGGGGGTTCTATGAGCAGTTCTTC. Protein: CASSYGLAGGFYEQFF.

A note on this clonotype: Germline is not matched at one junction end, which may reflect a read error. The J gene is TRBJ1-5, the V gene TRBV7-8; the D gene is possibly TRBD1 (5 bases). Germline lookup yields CDR1 SGHVS and CDR2 FQNEAQ. There are 13 residues in the CDR3. CDR3 in amino acids: CANSRGEAQPQHF. CDR3 DNA: TGTGCCAACAGCCGAGGGGAGGCTCAGCCCCAGCATTTT.

About this clonotype: A much larger clone lies one base from this, so it may be a read error. This sequence joins TRBV7-8 and TRBJ1-2; D may be TRBD1 (6 bases). V was pared by 2 bases and J by 4 bases, with 11 bases between. Germline values: CDR1 SGHVS, CDR2 FQNEAQ. The CDR3 totals 14 residues. The chain's CDR3 is CASSLYGGRYGYTF. In DNA form, the CDR3 reads TGTGCCAGCAGCTTATATGGGGGCCGCTATGGCTACACCTTC. The full variable domain, rest sourced from reference TRBV7-8 and TRBJ1-2, is GAGVSQSPRYKVAKRGQDVALRCDPISGHVSLFWYQQALGQGPEFLTYFQNEAQLDKSGLPSDRFFAERPEGSVSTLKIQRTQQEDSAVYLCASSLYGGRYGYTFGSGTRLTVV.

To note about this clonotype: The CDR3 does not close with the conserved phenylalanine or tryptophan, likely indicating a read error. This sequence joins TRBV10-2 and TRBJ1-2, with D hard to call. The CDR3 has 13 amino acids. Germline V lookup: CDR1 WSHSY, CDR2 SAAADI. The CDR3 loop reads CASSDQAGYSYTL. The CDR3 nucleotides read TGCGCCAGCAGTGATCAGGCGGGCTATAGCTACACCCTC.

This clonotype was found once. An end of the junction does not agree with germline; a read error may underlie this. V is TRBV20-1 and J is TRBJ2-7, with TRBD2 as a possible D gene (5 bases). The CDR3 contains 12 residues. The germline V gene encodes CDR1 DFQATT and CDR2 SNEGSKA (reference sequence). CDR3 sequence reads: CSARVTAYQQYF. In DNA form, the CDR3 reads TGCAGTGCGCGGGTCACTGCCTACCAGCAGTACTTC.

As regards this clonotype: At one end, the junction sequence differs from germline, possibly due to a read error. V gene TRBV20-1 combines with J gene TRBJ2-3; D possibly matches TRBD1 or TRBD2 (6 bases each). Germline lookup yields CDR1 DFQATT and CDR2 SNEGSKA (reference sequence). The CDR3 consists of 17 residues. The CDR3 DNA reads as TGCAATGCCCGGAGGGGTCCGGGACAACGGCTCAGAGATACGCAGTTTTTT. Its translation is CNARRGPGQRLRDTQFF.